The 10 T cell receptor beta chains listed next were all sequenced from one sample in a study of cytomegalovirus exposure and HLA in healthy donors. In the PCR, 60 Vbeta and 13 Jbeta primers were used. The method was immunoSEQ multiplex PCR; TCRdb's version includes in-frame clones alone and lacks a portion of them. Of 120,000 or so clones in the sample, roughly 70% were seen once. What was sequenced was PBMCs. These receptors were taken from a man aged 35 to 55 in good health and CMV-seropositive.

A remark on this clone: The same CDR3 can be traced to other DNA sequences in this sample. V and J are TRBV7-2 and TRBJ1-5; unclear D gene. The CDR3 is 15 residues long. V lost 1 base to trimming and J lost 0 bases, with 7 bases between them. Germline CDR1 reads SGHTA; CDR2 reads FQGNSA. Here the CDR3 reads CASSLVVNSNQPQHF. In DNA, the CDR3 is TGTGCCAGCAGCTTAGTCGTAAATAGCAATCAGCCCCAGCATTTT. The whole variable domain, filled in from reference TRBV7-2 and TRBJ1-5, reads GAGVSQSPSNKVTEKGKDVELRCDPISGHTALYWYRQSLGQGLEFLIYFQGNSAPDKSGLPSDRFSAERTGGSVSTLTIQRTQQEDSAVYLCASSLVVNSNQPQHFGDGTRLSIL.

The chain recombines TRBV28 with TRBJ1-3; 7 positions agree with TRBD1. Trimming at V came to 5 bases and at J to 0 bases, leaving 4 bases not matched to a gene. Germline lookup yields CDR1 MDHEN and CDR2 SYDVKM. This CDR3 is 15 amino acids long. The CDR3 DNA sequence: TGTGCCAGCAGTAGAGACAGGGACTCTGGAAACACCATATATTTT. It translates to CASSRDRDSGNTIYF.

The rearrangement joins TRBV10-3 to TRBJ1-2; TRBD1 matches at 10 bases. Trimming removed 2 bases from V and 5 bases from J; junction bases left unmatched: 2. CDR1 ENHRY and CDR2 SYGVKD come from the germline V gene. This CDR3 comprises 14 residues. CDR3 bases: TGTGCCATCAGTGAGCTGGGACAGGGGTATGGCTACACCTTC. Translation: CAISELGQGYGYTF.

This clone has more than one count but fewer than ten. The chain links TRBV4-2 to TRBJ2-3; no definite D call. Trimming left V 4 bases short and J 5 bases short, with 7 bases between. The germline V gene has CDR1 LGHNA and CDR2 YNFKEQ. CDR3 length: 12 amino acids. CDR3: CASSRRGDTQYF. The CDR3 DNA sequence: TGTGCCAGCAGCCGGCGCGGAGATACGCAGTATTTT.

The gene calls are TRBV29-1 and TRBJ2-3; no reliable D call. The CDR3 is 11 amino acids. Trimming removed 6 bases at V and 4 bases at J, with 8 bases between. Germline-derived CDR1 and CDR2 are SQVTM and ANQGSEA. Written as DNA, the CDR3 is TGCAGCGTCCCGAGCCCAGATACGCAGTATTTT. Amino acid sequence: CSVPSPDTQYF.

This chain connects TRBV9 to TRBJ2-6; D remains unclear. CDR1 and CDR2 (germline): SGDLS, YYNGEE. V lost 6 bases and J lost 1, with 5 bases in between. This CDR3 region has 13 residues. DNA of the CDR3: TGTGCCAGCATGAGGTCTGGGGCCAACGTCCTGACTTTC. Protein sequence: CASMRSGANVLTF.

This clone was detected a few times. Here the CDR3 DNA reads TGCGCCAGCAGCCAAGAAAGGGCTAGCGGGAGAGGTGAGCAGTTCTTC. It yields the protein CASSQERASGRGEQFF. This chain uses TRBV4-1 with TRBJ2-1, with 10 bases lining up with TRBD2. V trimming: 0 bases; J trimming: 9 bases; junction bases outside the gene matches: 8. Germline V gene lookup returns CDR1 MGHRA and CDR2 YSYEKL. CDR3 length: 16 residues.

V and J are TRBV2 and TRBJ2-7, with TRBD1 identical over 11 bases. The germline gives CDR1 SNHLY, CDR2 FYNNEI. The CDR3 length is 15 residues. J gave up 5 bases and V 7 bases, and 10 bases lay outside the gene matches. The CDR3 protein is CASNPRTGGGHEQYF. CDR3 bases: TGTGCCAGCAACCCAAGGACAGGGGGCGGGCACGAGCAGTACTTC.

The chain uses TRBV5-1 and TRBJ1-5; TRBD1 matches at 8 bases. V dropped 3 bases and J dropped 0; count of bases not matched to a gene: 2. The V gene's germline CDR1 is SGHRS and CDR2 YFSETQ. The CDR3 extends over 15 amino acids. The CDR3 DNA reads as TGCGCCAGCAGCTGGGGACAGGATAGCAATCAGCCCCAGCATTTT. Its translation: CASSWGQDSNQPQHF.

The J gene is TRBJ2-7, the V gene TRBV27, with 8 bases matching TRBD2. Germline CDR1 is MNHEY and CDR2 is SMNVEV (reference sequence). This CDR3 has 14 residues. The V and J ends lost 5 bases and 4 bases, in that order; junction bases with no gene match: 7. This chain's CDR3 is CASSAGLGPYEQYF. In nucleotides, the CDR3 is TGTGCCAGCAGTGCGGGACTAGGGCCTTACGAGCAGTACTTC.